This is a list of T cell receptor beta chains from one sample in a study of T cells in Graves' hyperthyroidism and ophthalmopathy. TCRdb used MiXCR to reprocess the multiplex PCR reads, holding one entry per CDR3 protein. This sample carries roughly 700,000 distinct CDR3 sequences, around 15% of them seen once, and the ten largest clones take 10% to 13%. The sequencing sample was made of blood. These receptors were obtained from a young woman with Graves' hyperthyroidism. Each CDR3 is given with its conserved first and last residue. Fields, in order: clone size, D gene, J gene, V gene, CDR3 length, CDR3 DNA, CDR3 protein. D genes are given only for firm matches. Size values are once, few and many counts, or a class for expanded clones, and some rows have none.

clone_size: .; d_call: TRBD1; j_call: TRBJ1-6; v_call: TRBV7-9; cdr3_length: 17; cdr3_nt: TGTGCCAGCAGCTCAGGAAAGGGACAGGACTATAATTCACCCCTCCACTTT; cdr3_aa: CASSSGKGQDYNSPLHF
clone_size: many; d_call: TRBD1; j_call: TRBJ1-1; v_call: TRBV29-1; cdr3_length: 14; cdr3_nt: TGCAGCGTTGAAGTCGGACAGGGGCTCGCTGAAGCTTTCTTT; cdr3_aa: CSVEVGQGLAEAFF
clone_size: many; d_call: TRBD2; j_call: TRBJ2-5; v_call: TRBV28; cdr3_length: 15; cdr3_nt: TGTGCCAGCAGTCCCGGGGGGGTCTCCCACGAGACCCAGTACTTC; cdr3_aa: CASSPGGVSHETQYF
clone_size: many; d_call: .; j_call: TRBJ2-7; v_call: TRBV20-1; cdr3_length: 14; cdr3_nt: TGCAGTGCTAGCGGGGGAGGTCGGTCCTACGAGCAGTACTTC; cdr3_aa: CSASGGGRSYEQYF
clone_size: few; d_call: .; j_call: TRBJ2-1; v_call: TRBV28; cdr3_length: 12; cdr3_nt: TGTGCCAGCAGCCATGGTTACAATGAGCAGTTCTTC; cdr3_aa: CASSHGYNEQFF
clone_size: many; d_call: .; j_call: TRBJ1-1; v_call: TRBV20-1; cdr3_length: 14; cdr3_nt: TGCAGTGCTAGATCACCTTGGACGGACACTGAAGCTTTCTTT; cdr3_aa: CSARSPWTDTEAFF
clone_size: .; d_call: .; j_call: TRBJ1-1; v_call: TRBV4-1; cdr3_length: 17; cdr3_nt: TGCGCCAGCAGCCAAAATGCAGGGATGTATGGGGTCACTGAAGCTTTCTTT; cdr3_aa: CASSQNAGMYGVTEAFF
clone_size: many; d_call: .; j_call: TRBJ2-7; v_call: TRBV18; cdr3_length: 15; cdr3_nt: TGTGCCAGCTCACCATTTATAGGTCCTCCTAACGAGCAGTACTTC; cdr3_aa: CASSPFIGPPNEQYF
clone_size: many; d_call: .; j_call: TRBJ2-3; v_call: TRBV7-9; cdr3_length: 13; cdr3_nt: TGTGCCGTTCTGGTCGGGATGTCAGATACGCAGTATTTT; cdr3_aa: CAVLVGMSDTQYF
clone_size: many; d_call: .; j_call: TRBJ1-1; v_call: TRBV29-1; cdr3_length: 12; cdr3_nt: TGCAGCGTTGCACCACTGGGCACTGAAGCTTTCTTT; cdr3_aa: CSVAPLGTEAFF
clone_size: .; d_call: .; j_call: TRBJ1-1; v_call: TRBV9; cdr3_length: 16; cdr3_nt: TGTGCCAGCAGCGTAGGATTGAAGGGCATGAACACTGAAGCTTTCTTT; cdr3_aa: CASSVGLKGMNTEAFF
clone_size: .; d_call: TRBD2; j_call: TRBJ2-5; v_call: TRBV7-9; cdr3_length: 15; cdr3_nt: TGTGCCAGCAGCCTAACTAGCGGGAGTAGAGAGACCCAGTACTTC; cdr3_aa: CASSLTSGSRETQYF
clone_size: .; d_call: TRBD1; j_call: TRBJ2-6; v_call: TRBV30; cdr3_length: 15; cdr3_nt: TGTGCCTGGAGCGAACAGGGGGCTGGGGCCAACGTCCTGACTTTC; cdr3_aa: CAWSEQGAGANVLTF
clone_size: .; d_call: TRBD1; j_call: TRBJ1-3; v_call: TRBV2; cdr3_length: 18; cdr3_nt: TGTGCCAGCAGTGAGATGGACAGGTTCTCTTTCTCTGGAAACACCATATATTTT; cdr3_aa: CASSEMDRFSFSGNTIYF
clone_size: many; d_call: TRBD2; j_call: TRBJ2-7; v_call: TRBV13; cdr3_length: 13; cdr3_nt: TGTGCCAGCAGCACCGGGACTAGGGTCGAGCAGTACTTC; cdr3_aa: CASSTGTRVEQYF
clone_size: .; d_call: TRBD1; j_call: TRBJ1-2; v_call: TRBV28; cdr3_length: 17; cdr3_nt: TGTGCCATCCTCTCGGACTCCGCGGGACAGTCAAACTATGGCTACACCTTC; cdr3_aa: CAILSDSAGQSNYGYTF
clone_size: .; d_call: .; j_call: TRBJ1-4; v_call: TRBV27; cdr3_length: 19; cdr3_nt: TGTGCCAGCAGTCCTAAAACAGGGAGAGCATGGGCAACTAATGAAAAACTGTTTTTT; cdr3_aa: CASSPKTGRAWATNEKLFF
clone_size: many; d_call: .; j_call: TRBJ2-7; v_call: TRBV11-2; cdr3_length: 14; cdr3_nt: TGTGCCAGCAGCTCCCTCGGGCGTTCCTACGAGCAGTACTTC; cdr3_aa: CASSSLGRSYEQYF
clone_size: many; d_call: TRBD1; j_call: TRBJ2-7; v_call: TRBV20-1; cdr3_length: 13; cdr3_nt: TGCAGTGCTCCTCGACAGGGAACCTACGAGCAGTACTTC; cdr3_aa: CSAPRQGTYEQYF
clone_size: few; d_call: .; j_call: TRBJ2-1; v_call: TRBV24-1; cdr3_length: 14; cdr3_nt: TGTGCCACCAGTGATTTCGGAGGGAGAAATGAGCAGTTCTTC; cdr3_aa: CATSDFGGRNEQFF
clone_size: few; d_call: .; j_call: TRBJ2-7; v_call: TRBV20-1; cdr3_length: 13; cdr3_nt: TGCAGTGCTAGAGTCGGCAGGAGCTACGAGCAGTACTTC; cdr3_aa: CSARVGRSYEQYF
clone_size: .; d_call: .; j_call: TRBJ2-5; v_call: TRBV20-1; cdr3_length: 11; cdr3_nt: TGCAGTGCTAGAAATCGAGAGACCCAGTACTTC; cdr3_aa: CSARNRETQYF
clone_size: few; d_call: .; j_call: TRBJ2-2; v_call: TRBV20-1; cdr3_length: 17; cdr3_nt: TGCAGTGCCTCCCCGGCGAGAGGGTTGGTGAACACCGGGGAGCTGTTTTTT; cdr3_aa: CSASPARGLVNTGELFF
clone_size: few; d_call: .; j_call: TRBJ2-1; v_call: TRBV7-8; cdr3_length: 16; cdr3_nt: TGTGCCAGCAGCCCCGGGCGGGTACAGGCCCGCAATGAGCAGTTCTTC; cdr3_aa: CASSPGRVQARNEQFF
clone_size: few; d_call: .; j_call: TRBJ2-7; v_call: TRBV7-8; cdr3_length: 16; cdr3_nt: TGTGCCAGCAGCTTAGTCGTCAGCGCTAGCTCCTACGAGCAGTACTTC; cdr3_aa: CASSLVVSASSYEQYF
clone_size: many; d_call: .; j_call: TRBJ2-7; v_call: TRBV5-1; cdr3_length: 13; cdr3_nt: TGCGCCAGCAGCTTGACAGGGCAGCGCGAGCAGTACTTC; cdr3_aa: CASSLTGQREQYF
clone_size: many; d_call: .; j_call: TRBJ2-1; v_call: TRBV28; cdr3_length: 17; cdr3_nt: TGTGCCAGCAGTTTATCCGCTGCAGGGAGTTTATACAATGAGCAGTTCTTC; cdr3_aa: CASSLSAAGSLYNEQFF
clone_size: .; d_call: .; j_call: TRBJ2-2; v_call: TRBV19; cdr3_length: 16; cdr3_nt: TGTGCCAGTAGAGGGACTTCCCGGTTGAACACCGGGGAGCTGTTTTTT; cdr3_aa: CASRGTSRLNTGELFF
clone_size: few; d_call: .; j_call: TRBJ2-5; v_call: TRBV7-2; cdr3_length: 15; cdr3_nt: TGTGCCAGCAGCTCAGGGGTGACAGGCCAAGAGACCCAGTACTTC; cdr3_aa: CASSSGVTGQETQYF
clone_size: many; d_call: .; j_call: TRBJ1-5; v_call: TRBV28; cdr3_length: 17; cdr3_nt: TGTGCCAGCAGTTTTGCTGGGGCCGGCGAGGGCAATCAGCCCCAGCATTTT; cdr3_aa: CASSFAGAGEGNQPQHF
clone_size: many; d_call: .; j_call: TRBJ2-7; v_call: TRBV20-1; cdr3_length: 15; cdr3_nt: TGCAGTGCTCGTCCCTCGCGACGGACTACCTACGAGCAGTACTTC; cdr3_aa: CSARPSRRTTYEQYF
clone_size: many; d_call: .; j_call: TRBJ1-1; v_call: TRBV2; cdr3_length: 13; cdr3_nt: TGTGCCAGTAAAGGACAGATGAACACTGAAGCTTTCTTT; cdr3_aa: CASKGQMNTEAFF
clone_size: few; d_call: .; j_call: TRBJ2-1; v_call: TRBV20-1; cdr3_length: 15; cdr3_nt: TGCAGTGCTAGAGATCGGGGCGGTGATTACAATGAGCAGTTCTTC; cdr3_aa: CSARDRGGDYNEQFF
clone_size: few; d_call: .; j_call: TRBJ2-1; v_call: TRBV7-3; cdr3_length: 14; cdr3_nt: TGTGCCAGCAGCTATGACCCTGGGTTGGGTGAGCAGTTCTTC; cdr3_aa: CASSYDPGLGEQFF
clone_size: few; d_call: TRBD1; j_call: TRBJ1-5; v_call: TRBV30; cdr3_length: 18; cdr3_nt: TGTGCCTGGAGTGGAGGACAGGGGGAACGTTTCGGCAATCAGCCCCAGCATTTT; cdr3_aa: CAWSGGQGERFGNQPQHF
clone_size: many; d_call: .; j_call: TRBJ1-1; v_call: TRBV27; cdr3_length: 13; cdr3_nt: TGTGCCAGCAGTTCGGGGGAGGCACTGAAAGCTTTCTTT; cdr3_aa: CASSSGEALKAFF
clone_size: few; d_call: TRBD1; j_call: TRBJ2-2; v_call: TRBV11-3; cdr3_length: 18; cdr3_nt: TGTGCCAGCAGCTTGGGGGACAGGGCCAAATCGAACACCGGGGAGCTGTTTTTT; cdr3_aa: CASSLGDRAKSNTGELFF
clone_size: .; d_call: .; j_call: TRBJ2-2; v_call: TRBV9; cdr3_length: 20; cdr3_nt: TGTGCCAGCAGCGTAGGTAGTCGGCAGGGGGGGTGGTCCGGCACCGGGGAGCTGTTTTTT; cdr3_aa: CASSVGSRQGGWSGTGELFF
clone_size: many; d_call: .; j_call: TRBJ1-3; v_call: TRBV7-9; cdr3_length: 17; cdr3_nt: TGTGCCAGCAGCTTGGGGATACTGACAGGAGTGGGAAACACCATATATTTT; cdr3_aa: CASSLGILTGVGNTIYF
clone_size: few; d_call: TRBD2; j_call: TRBJ2-1; v_call: TRBV7-2; cdr3_length: 15; cdr3_nt: TGTGCCAGCAGCTTAGCGCGAGGACTAGGCCATGAGCAGTTCTTC; cdr3_aa: CASSLARGLGHEQFF
clone_size: few; d_call: .; j_call: TRBJ2-3; v_call: TRBV10-3; cdr3_length: 14; cdr3_nt: TGTGCCATCAGTGAGTGGGAGGGCACAGATACGCAGTATTTT; cdr3_aa: CAISEWEGTDTQYF
clone_size: .; d_call: TRBD1; j_call: TRBJ1-5; v_call: TRBV3-1; cdr3_length: 16; cdr3_nt: TGTGCCAGCAGCCTTACAGGGGGCGCGGGCAATCAGCCCCAGCATTTT; cdr3_aa: CASSLTGGAGNQPQHF
clone_size: few; d_call: .; j_call: TRBJ1-4; v_call: TRBV4-1; cdr3_length: 13; cdr3_nt: TGCGCCAGCAGCCAAGCGAGGGGTGAAAAACTGTTTTTT; cdr3_aa: CASSQARGEKLFF
clone_size: .; d_call: TRBD1; j_call: TRBJ2-4; v_call: TRBV6-2/TRBV6-3; cdr3_length: 15; cdr3_nt: TGTGCCAGCAGACTACAGGGGGCCGTCAAAAACATTCAGTACTTC; cdr3_aa: CASRLQGAVKNIQYF
clone_size: few; d_call: TRBD2; j_call: TRBJ2-7; v_call: TRBV9; cdr3_length: 13; cdr3_nt: TGTGCCAGCAGCGTAGGGGAGGGCTACGAGCAGTACTTC; cdr3_aa: CASSVGEGYEQYF
clone_size: .; d_call: TRBD1; j_call: TRBJ1-5; v_call: TRBV30; cdr3_length: 13; cdr3_nt: TGTGCCTGTAGGGGACAGCAAAATCAGCCCCAGCATTTT; cdr3_aa: CACRGQQNQPQHF
clone_size: .; d_call: .; j_call: TRBJ2-3; v_call: TRBV9; cdr3_length: 14; cdr3_nt: TGTGCCAGCAACTCGCGCCTTCACACAGATACGCAGTATTTT; cdr3_aa: CASNSRLHTDTQYF
clone_size: few; d_call: .; j_call: TRBJ2-2; v_call: TRBV20-1; cdr3_length: 16; cdr3_nt: TGCAGTGCTAGAGATTGGAGTTTTCAGAAAGCCGGGGAGCTGTTTTTT; cdr3_aa: CSARDWSFQKAGELFF
clone_size: many; d_call: TRBD1; j_call: TRBJ1-2; v_call: TRBV20-1; cdr3_length: 14; cdr3_nt: TGCAGTGCGACCCGACAGGGTCGAGGCTATGGCTACACCTTC; cdr3_aa: CSATRQGRGYGYTF
clone_size: .; d_call: .; j_call: TRBJ1-1; v_call: TRBV29-1; cdr3_length: 14; cdr3_nt: TGCAGCGTTGTGGTGGGGGGCGAGGGCACTGAAGCTTTCTTT; cdr3_aa: CSVVVGGEGTEAFF
clone_size: .; d_call: TRBD1; j_call: TRBJ2-5; v_call: TRBV7-9; cdr3_length: 14; cdr3_nt: TGTGCCAGCAGGTCGGACAGGGATATTGAGACCCAGTACTTC; cdr3_aa: CASRSDRDIETQYF
clone_size: many; d_call: .; j_call: TRBJ2-7; v_call: TRBV7-2; cdr3_length: 14; cdr3_nt: TGTGCCAGCAGCTTAGGGAGAGGGGCCTACGAGCAGTACTTC; cdr3_aa: CASSLGRGAYEQYF
clone_size: many; d_call: TRBD2; j_call: TRBJ2-5; v_call: TRBV7-9; cdr3_length: 14; cdr3_nt: TGTGCCAGCGAGGCTGCGGGAGCCCAAGAGACCCAGTACTTC; cdr3_aa: CASEAAGAQETQYF